The 7 T cell receptor beta chains given below trace back to one sample, sequenced in a study of regulatory T cells in long-lasting Graves disease. Sample time point: newly diagnosed GD, antithyroid drugs for less than 3 months. PBMC RNA served as the TCR library source. To make TCR beta libraries, researchers used iRepertoire HTBI primers and Arm-PCR of CDR3 regions. TCRdb ran MiXCR on the multiplex PCR reads and lists one entry per CDR3 protein. Of over 400,000 distinct CDR3 sequences in the sample, 11% to 15% were seen once. This sample was also put to use in a study of T cells in Graves' hyperthyroidism and ophthalmopathy.

The material sequenced was peripheral blood mononuclear cells (PBMCs), taken at new diagnosis, from a patient treated with antithyroid drugs. All receptors derive from a woman in her forties or fifties with Graves disease.

This clonotype occurred a few times. The chain links TRBV5-4 to TRBJ2-5; 7 nucleotides agree with TRBD2. CDR1 and CDR2 (germline): SGHNT, YYREEE (reference sequence). The CDR3 sequence is 18 residues long. The junction had 16 bases not matched to a gene; V was cut back by 0 bases and J by 5 bases. The CDR3 DNA is TGTGCCAGCAGCTTGGATCTCGCCGGACTAGGCCGGTCGGAGACCCAGTACTTC. Translating it yields CASSLDLAGLGRSETQYF.

This chain uses TRBV9 with TRBJ2-1, with 10 nucleotides matching TRBD1. The V gene end was trimmed by 5 bases and the J gene end by 4 bases; junction bases not matched to a gene: 6. Germline V gene data show CDR1 as SGDLS and CDR2 as YYNGEE. The CDR3 extends over 15 amino acids. The CDR3 coding sequence is TGTGCCAGCAGACCGACAGGGGGCGCATACAATGAGCAGTTCTTC. Translated: CASRPTGGAYNEQFF. Full variable domain (remainder filled in from reference TRBV9 and TRBJ2-1): DSGVTQTPKHLITATGQRVTLRCSPRSGDLSVYWYQQSLDQGLQFLIQYYNGEERAKGNILERFSAQQFPDLHSELNLSSLELGDSALYFCASRPTGGAYNEQFFGPGTRLTVL.

The chain has TRBV2 and TRBJ2-5; perhaps TRBD1 as D (6 bases). Per the germline V gene, CDR1 is SNHLY and CDR2 is FYNNEI. CDR3 length: 14 amino acids. CDR3: CASTGQPYQETQYF. Written as DNA, the CDR3 is TGTGCATCAACAGGACAGCCGTACCAAGAGACCCAGTACTTC.

This clonotype was recorded at least ten times. The chain joins TRBV28 to TRBJ2-7, with D uncertain. Trimming took off 7 bases at V and 0 bases at J, with 7 bases between the two ends. Germline CDR1 and CDR2: MDHEN and SYDVKM. The CDR3 extends over 12 amino acids. CDR3 nucleotides: TGTGCCAGCAACGCACCCTCCTACGAGCAGTACTTC. Translation gives CASNAPSYEQYF.

As for this clonotype: This could be a read error, since a much larger clone is one nucleotide away. This chain connects TRBV5-5 to TRBJ2-1; no reliable D call. CDR1 and CDR2 from the germline V gene are SGHKS and YYEKEE (reference sequence). Trimming pared 2 bases from V and 10 bases from J, leaving 10 bases between. The CDR3 sequence is 12 residues long. In nucleotides, the CDR3 is TGTGCCAGCAGCTTCGACACCGACGAGCAGTTCTTC. It codes for CASSFDTDEQFF.

This clonotype has a handful of counts. The J gene is TRBJ1-2, the V gene TRBV12-3 or TRBV12-4, with 11 bases lining up with TRBD1. The ends lost 6 bases at V and 2 bases at J; junction bases unmatched: 5. CDR3 length: 15 residues. CDR3 nucleotides: TGTGCCAGCAGCGCGGACAGGGGGCGGAACTATGGCTACACCTTC. Translated: CASSADRGRNYGYTF.

This clonotype has just a few counts. V is TRBV4-2 and J is TRBJ2-7, with TRBD2 as a possible D gene (5 bases). Germline V gives CDR1 LGHNA, CDR2 YNFKEQ. Trimming stripped 0 bases from V and 1 base from J, with 10 bases between. The CDR3 extends over 15 amino acids. The CDR3, as DNA: TGTGCCAGCAGCCAAGAGTTAGCGTCATCCTACGAGCAGTACTTC. The encoded protein is CASSQELASSYEQYF.